This T cell receptor (beta chain) was identified in a study of T cell responses to AZD1222 COVID-19 vaccine (dated by TCRdb to about 2021). Context from the whole study: TCR sequencing was performed for 230 to 250 trial participants, of whom about 210 were given two doses of AZD1222 and about 25 were given two doses of MenACWY control vaccine. Enrollment into the trials was organized by age into subgroups of 18-55, 56-69 and 70-plus years, and those subgroups contained around 150, 28 and 57 TCR-sequenced participants, respectively. What the study reported, not specific to this receptor: Conclusions about previously exposed vaccinees are limited because only six or seven AZD1222 recipients were SARS-CoV-2 seropositive at baseline. In the small 56-69-year group, the increase in depth fell short of significance, most likely because of low power. Participants were mostly white British, with more females than males. The authors suggested clonal diversity may have been underestimated. Epitopes outside the regions mutated in the B.1.351 and B.1.1.7 variants were reportedly recognized by nearly half of the unique spike-specific TCRs. The vaccine-associated CD4 TCRs covered the entire spike protein, and the dominant responses fell in regions 160-218 and 743-854. No day 14 peak-response samples were available, so repertoires were characterized only after the peak T cell response. Spike-specific TCR breadth and depth rose significantly after two AZD1222 doses compared with day 0 and with MenACWY recipients.

What the time point label conveys for this sample: baseline before first vaccination. The intended sense of this specimen's treatment or condition label: meningococcal conjugate vaccine given as trial control. Samples from vaccinated people were obtained from the UK trials COV001 and COV002, which included a single-blind randomized controlled phase 2/3 trial of AZD1222 (ChAdOx1 nCoV-19) in healthy adults. For TCRbeta chain sequencing, PBMC samples from trial participants were taken at day 0 and at day 28 after the second dose. As to this clone: No cognate antigen has been identified for it. No clone much larger than this one lies a single base away; base qualities are absent.

The CDR3 regions of human TCRbeta chains were analyzed by immunosequencing. The authors processed their data as follows. Repertoire TCRs were checked for matches against a reference library of SARS-CoV-2-specific TCRs that had been generated using the MIRA antigen-specificity platform. Breadth was defined as the fraction of unique TCRs that were SARS-CoV-2-associated, and depth was defined as the fraction of total T cells that were SARS-CoV-2-associated. Using the MIRA data, each spike-specific TCR was mapped to the spike region that the TCR reacts to and placed in a CD4 or CD8 class. Log10-transformed breadth and depth values were compared by one-way ANOVA with Sidak's multiple comparisons tests. Sourced from immuneACCESS, this table was stored by TCRdb with only in-frame sequences that have V and J called. A share of the clones is absent; for the studies checked, an unresolved V gene accounts for under half, and the remainder has no known explanation. D and trimming were read from the DNA, whereas the V and J calls and clone size are those reported in that table. The sample records about 83,000 clones, around 87% of which are singletons. The leading ten clones occupy roughly 4.7% of the sample.

The CDR1 and CDR2 encoded by the germline V gene are SGDLS and YYNGEE. The CDR3 measures 14 amino acids from cysteine to phenylalanine. Left in the record is the CDR3 DNA by itself, 42 bases read in frame from the first base. Trimming removed 2 bases from V and 7 bases from J; the gene matches leave 4 bases unexplained. The sequences come from peripheral blood, collected on day 0 of MenACWY control vaccination. This clonotype was obtained from an adult in good health. The rearranged segments are TRBV9 and TRBJ2-1; 9 middle bases align to TRBD1. The sequenced DNA is TGTGCCAGCAGCGTTTCGACAGGGGGGAATGAGCAGTTCTTC. It translates to CASSVSTGGNEQFF.